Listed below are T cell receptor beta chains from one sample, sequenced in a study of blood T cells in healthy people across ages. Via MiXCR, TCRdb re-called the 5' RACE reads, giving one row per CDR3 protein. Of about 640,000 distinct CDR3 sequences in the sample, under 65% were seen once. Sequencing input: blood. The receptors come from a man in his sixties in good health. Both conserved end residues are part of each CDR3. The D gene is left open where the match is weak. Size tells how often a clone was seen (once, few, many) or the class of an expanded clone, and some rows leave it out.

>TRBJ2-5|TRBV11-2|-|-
TGTGCCAGCAGCTTAGGCGTCAGGGACCAAGAGACCCAGTACTTC
CASSLGVRDQETQYF
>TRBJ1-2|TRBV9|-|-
TGTGCCAGCAGCGTAGACTCCCTAAGATCGGGCTACACCTTC
CASSVDSLRSGYTF
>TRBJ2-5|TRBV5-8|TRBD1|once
TGTGCCAGCAGCTCTCTCGGGACAGCCTCTCAAGAGACCCAGTACTTC
CASSSLGTASQETQYF
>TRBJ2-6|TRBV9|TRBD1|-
TGTGCCAGCAGCGTAGCGGGACAGACCTCTGGGGCCAACGTCCTGACTTTC
CASSVAGQTSGANVLTF
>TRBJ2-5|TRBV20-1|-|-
TGCAGTGCTATACCCTGGGGAGAGACCCAGTACTTC
CSAIPWGETQYF
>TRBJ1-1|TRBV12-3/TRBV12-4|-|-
TGTGCCAGCAATCGGGGGCAGACTGAAGCTTTCTTT
CASNRGQTEAFF
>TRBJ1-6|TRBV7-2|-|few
TGTGCCAGCAGCTCGCAGGGAAGCTCCTATAATTCACCCCTCCACTTT
CASSSQGSSYNSPLHF
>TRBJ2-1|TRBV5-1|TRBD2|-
TGCGCCAGCAACGACATTGCTGGCGGGGGATCCTACAATGAGCAGTTCTTC
CASNDIAGGGSYNEQFF
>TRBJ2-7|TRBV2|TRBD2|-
TGTGCCAGCAGTGAAGGTAGCGGGGGGCTTGGAGCCTACGAGCAGTACTTC
CASSEGSGGLGAYEQYF
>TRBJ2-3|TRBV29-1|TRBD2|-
TGCGGCGTTGAGGCTACACGGGGGCGGGGGGACACAGATACGCAGTATTTT
CGVEATRGRGDTDTQYF
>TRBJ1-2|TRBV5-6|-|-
TGTGCCAGCAGCTTGGCGGGGTTCCACTATGGCTACACCTTC
CASSLAGFHYGYTF
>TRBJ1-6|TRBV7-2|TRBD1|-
TGTGCCAGTTCAGGGGGTATCCCTCCAAATTCACCCCTCCACTTT
CASSGGIPPNSPLHF
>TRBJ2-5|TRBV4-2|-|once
TGTGCCAGCAGCCAAGGGGAGACAGGTACCAAAGAGACCCAGTACTTC
CASSQGETGTKETQYF
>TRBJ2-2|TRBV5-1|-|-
TGCGCCAGCAGCTTGGAGGGCGGGGGCAACACCGGGGAGCTGTTTTTT
CASSLEGGGNTGELFF
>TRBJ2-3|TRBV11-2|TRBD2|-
TGTGCCAGCAGACAATTAAGCGGGGCAGATACGCAGTATTTT
CASRQLSGADTQYF
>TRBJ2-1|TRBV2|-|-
TGTGCCAGCAGGGAAACAGGGAGCAATGAGCAGTTCTTC
CASRETGSNEQFF
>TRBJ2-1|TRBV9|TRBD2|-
TGTGCCAGCAGCGTAGGGATAGCGGGGGGCTCCTACAATGAGCAGTTCTTC
CASSVGIAGGSYNEQFF
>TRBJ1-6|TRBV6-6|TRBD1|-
TGTGCCAGCAGAGCCGGGACAGCCTTTAGGTCACCCCTCCACTTT
CASRAGTAFRSPLHF
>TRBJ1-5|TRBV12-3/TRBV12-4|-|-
TGTGCCAGCAGGTTAGGGGGGAGACAGCCCCAGCATTTT
CASRLGGRQPQHF
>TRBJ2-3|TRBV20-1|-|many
TGCAGCACAGAGCGCCCCACAGCCACAGATACGCAGTATTTT
CSTERPTATDTQYF
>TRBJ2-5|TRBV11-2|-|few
TGTGCCAGCAGCTTAGATCTGGCTACGGAGACCCAGTACTTC
CASSLDLATETQYF
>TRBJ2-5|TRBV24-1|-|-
TGTGCCACCAGTGAACCCGACAGGTACCAAGAGACCCAGTACTTC
CATSEPDRYQETQYF
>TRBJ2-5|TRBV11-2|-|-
TGTGCCAGCAGCACCCAACAGGGCTCCCAAGAGACCCAGTACTTC
CASSTQQGSQETQYF
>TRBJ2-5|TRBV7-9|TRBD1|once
TGTGCCAGCAGCGTGGGGGACAGGATGGGTGAGACCCAGTACTTC
CASSVGDRMGETQYF
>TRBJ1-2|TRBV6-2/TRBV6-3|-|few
TGTGCCAGCACCCGAAGGAGGAGTTTCGGCTACACCTTC
CASTRRRSFGYTF
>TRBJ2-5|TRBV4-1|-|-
TGCGCCAGCAGCCAAAGATACGGCACCGGAGTAGGCCAAGAGACCCAGTACTTC
CASSQRYGTGVGQETQYF
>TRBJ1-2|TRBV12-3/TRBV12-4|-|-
TGTGCCAGCAGTCGTGCGGAACACTATGGCTACACCTTC
CASSRAEHYGYTF
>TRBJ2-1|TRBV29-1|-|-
TGCAGCGTTGACCTCGTGCGGACCCAGTTCTTC
CSVDLVRTQFF
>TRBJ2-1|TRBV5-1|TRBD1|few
TGCGCCAGCAGCCCTGTGGACAGGGGGGGTCTGCAGTTCTTC
CASSPVDRGGLQFF
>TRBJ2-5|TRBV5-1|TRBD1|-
TGCGCCAGCAGCAGCGGGACAGGGGGGCTTAAACAAGAGACCCAGTACTTC
CASSSGTGGLKQETQYF
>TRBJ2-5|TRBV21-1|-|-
TGTGCCAGCAGCAAAGAGGGTCCGGGACGGAGCCAAGAGACCCAGTACTTC
CASSKEGPGRSQETQYF
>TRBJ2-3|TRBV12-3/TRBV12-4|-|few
TGTGCCAGCAGTTTTGTCCCCAGGGATACGCAGTATTTT
CASSFVPRDTQYF
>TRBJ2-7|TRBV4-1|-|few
TGCGCCAGCAGCCCACAACCGGGACGGGTCTTGGAGCAGTACTTC
CASSPQPGRVLEQYF